The 5 T cell receptor beta chains reported below all come from one sample, sequenced in a study of T cells in Graves' hyperthyroidism and ophthalmopathy. Amplification yielded TCR beta CDR3 regions, with RNA transcripts as the source. HTBI primers drove first-round RT-PCR of the TCR CDR3. MiXCR, applied by TCRdb to the multiplex PCR reads, yields one record per CDR3 protein. The sample records more than 300,000 distinct CDR3 sequences, approximately 15% being singletons. The sequenced material came from blood. These receptors all stem from a woman in her twenties or thirties with Graves' hyperthyroidism.

This clonotype was found many times. V is TRBV29-1 and J is TRBJ2-6; D ambiguous. Looked up from germline, CDR1 is SQVTM and CDR2 is ANQGSEA. V was cut by 4 bases and J by 3 bases, with 7 bases left in between. CDR3 length: 13 amino acids. The CDR3 sequence is CSVASGGANVLTF. For the CDR3, the DNA is TGCAGCGTTGCGTCGGGTGGGGCCAACGTCCTGACTTTC.

In this sample, this clonotype turned up a few times. The genes are TRBV7-9 and TRBJ2-1; the match to TRBD2 covers 11 bases. There are 20 residues in the CDR3. Trimming removed 5 bases from V and 7 bases from J; junction bases left unmatched: 22. CDR1 and CDR2 from the germline V gene are SEHNR and FQNEAQ (reference sequence). CDR3 DNA: TGTGCCAGCAGCCGAAGCAGACATAGCGGGAGGGCCTTTATCGGGAATGAGCAGTTCTTC. Amino acid sequence: CASSRSRHSGRAFIGNEQFF.

The genes are TRBV7-2 and TRBJ2-3, with D possibly being TRBD1 (6 bases). CDR3 length: 12 residues. Germline loops: CDR1 SGHTA, CDR2 FQGNSA. The germline V and J ends were trimmed by 8 bases and 6 bases, with 12 bases remaining between them. The CDR3: CASVQGLDTQYF. CDR3 in DNA: TGTGCCAGCGTCCAGGGGTTGGATACGCAGTATTTT.

This clonotype was seen ten or more times. V usage is TRBV12-3 or TRBV12-4 and J usage is TRBJ2-1, with D uncertain. V lost 7 bases and J 8 bases, leaving 21 bases between the germline ends. This CDR3 contains 15 residues. The CDR3 nucleotides read TGTGCCAGCACCGGGCGGCGACTGCGAAGCGATGAGCAGTTCTTC. Its protein is CASTGRRLRSDEQFF.

The gene calls are TRBV29-1 and TRBJ1-6; D call uncertain. Germline V gene data show CDR1 as SQVTM and CDR2 as ANQGSEA. The CDR3 runs 13 residues. V lost 6 bases, J lost 6 bases, and 12 bases lay in between. The CDR3 bases are TGCAGCGTCGCCGACGAGGTTAATTCACCCCTCCACTTT. Translated: CSVADEVNSPLHF. Full variable domain (missing parts from reference TRBV29-1 and TRBJ1-6): SAVISQKPSRDICQRGTSLTIQCQVDSQVTMMFWYRQQPGQSLTLIATANQGSEATYESGFVIDKFPISRPNLTFSTLTVSNMSPEDSSIYLCSVADEVNSPLHFGNGTRLTVT.